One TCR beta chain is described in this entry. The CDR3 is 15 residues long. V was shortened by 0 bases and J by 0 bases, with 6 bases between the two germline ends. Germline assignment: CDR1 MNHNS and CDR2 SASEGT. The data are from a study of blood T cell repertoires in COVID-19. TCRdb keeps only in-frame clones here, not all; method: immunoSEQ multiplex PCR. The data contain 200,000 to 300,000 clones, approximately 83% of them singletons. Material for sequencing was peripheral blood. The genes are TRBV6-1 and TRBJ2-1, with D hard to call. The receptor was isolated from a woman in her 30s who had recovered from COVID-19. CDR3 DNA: TGTGCCAGCAGTGAAGCCAGTAACTCCTACAATGAGCAGTTCTTC. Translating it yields CASSEASNSYNEQFF.